This TCR beta chain originates from a study of blood T cell repertoires in COVID-19. V was clipped by 0 bases and J by 4 bases, with 11 bases between them. The V gene's germline CDR1 is SGDLS and CDR2 YYNGEE. The CDR3 is made up of 15 amino acids. Data came from immunoSEQ multiplex PCR; TCRdb stores just in-frame clones and leaves some out. The table shows roughly 140,000 clones, with around 84% occurring only once. Sequenced input: PBMCs or T cells enriched from blood (not recorded which). The chain links TRBV9 to TRBJ2-1; D is perhaps TRBD2 (6 bases). The receptor comes from a man aged 50 or older who had recovered from COVID-19. The CDR3 DNA reads as TGTGCCAGCAGCGTAGACGGGGGAAGATACAATGAGCAGTTCTTC. This codes for CASSVDGGRYNEQFF.